A single sample gave rise to the 32 T cell receptor beta chains below, sequenced in a study of beta chain features in type 1 diabetes. Expressed TCRB transcripts were sequenced, since all the RNA that had been isolated was reverse transcribed. Libraries were prepared by immunoSEQ multiplex PCR; TCRdb keeps only in-frame clonotypes and omits some of them. The sample lists about 9,400 clones; approximately 80% were seen once. What was sequenced was Tregs from blood. The receptors stem from a woman under 30 in good health.

V gene TRBV7-9 combines with J gene TRBJ2-7, with 7 nucleotides matching TRBD2. V trimming: 8 bases; J trimming: 0 bases; junction bases outside the gene matches: 7. This CDR3 has 14 residues. CDR1 is SEHNR, CDR2 FQNEAQ, per germline (reference sequence). As DNA, the CDR3 is TGTGCCAGCGTCTTCGGGGGGTACTCCTACGAGCAGTACTTC. Protein sequence: CASVFGGYSYEQYF.

The chain employs TRBV5-1 and TRBJ2-3; D ambiguous. This CDR3 contains 12 residues. Germline V lookup: CDR1 SGHRS, CDR2 YFSETQ. Between the trimmed V and J ends, which lost 4 bases and 6 bases, there was a span of 9 bases. Here the CDR3 reads CASSPLRDTQYF. As DNA, the CDR3 is TGCGCCAGCAGCCCTCTCCGGGATACGCAGTATTTT.

The chain combines TRBV10-3 with TRBJ2-2; TRBD2 aligns across 10 bases. The CDR3 has 18 residues. Trimming removed 4 bases from V and 5 bases from J; junction bases left unmatched: 13. CDR1 and CDR2 (germline): ENHRY, SYGVKD. The CDR3 sequence: CAISAPGAGGPGTGELFF. CDR3 coding DNA: TGTGCCATCAGTGCCCCAGGAGCGGGAGGGCCCGGGACCGGGGAGCTGTTTTTT.

The genes are TRBV4-1 and TRBJ1-6, with D possibly TRBD1 on 6 matching bases. The CDR3 has 13 residues. Germline V gives CDR1 MGHRA, CDR2 YSYEKL. The ends were cut back, 6 bases at V and 7 bases at J, with 10 bases in the middle. CDR3 amino acids: CASSPTGNSPLHF. In nucleotides, the CDR3 is TGCGCCAGCAGTCCTACAGGGAATTCACCCCTCCACTTT.

The rearrangement links TRBV19 to TRBJ1-2; TRBD1 might be the D (6 bases). The V gene's germline CDR1 is LNHDA and CDR2 SQIVND (reference sequence). The V gene lost 9 bases and the J gene lost 8 bases, with 19 bases spanning the gap. This CDR3 is built from 13 residues. Written as DNA, the CDR3 is TGTGCCAGCGCCCCCACGCTAGGGGGAGGCTACACCTTC. It translates to CASAPTLGGGYTF.

J is TRBJ1-2 and V is TRBV5-4, with a tentative D call TRBD1 (5 bases). CDR3 size: 13 residues. Germline V gene sequence: CDR1 SGHNT, CDR2 YYREEE (reference sequence). V was clipped by 6 bases and J by 4 bases, with 13 bases between them. The CDR3: CASTMGGGYGYTF. The DNA of the CDR3 is TGTGCCAGCACCATGGGGGGTGGCTATGGCTACACCTTC.

The chain has TRBV15 and TRBJ2-4; 7 positions match TRBD2. CDR3 length: 15 residues. After removal of 0 bases from V and 9 bases from J, the junction contained 8 bases not matched to a gene. Germline V gives CDR1 LNHNV, CDR2 YYDKDF (reference sequence). The CDR3 spells CATSRDRGSYGIQYF. The CDR3, as DNA: TGTGCCACCAGCAGAGATCGCGGGAGCTACGGCATTCAGTACTTC.

J is TRBJ1-1 and V is TRBV5-1; TRBD1 matches at 10 bases. The CDR3 is made up of 15 amino acids. The germline CDR1 and CDR2 sequences are SGHRS and YFSETQ. V was clipped by 4 bases and J by 1 base; unmatched bases: 4. The CDR3 loop reads CASSPRTGGNTEAFF. Here the CDR3 DNA reads TGCGCCAGCAGCCCTCGGACAGGGGGGAACACTGAAGCTTTCTTT.

J is TRBJ2-1 and V is TRBV5-6, with 9 bases aligning to TRBD1. The germline CDR1 and CDR2 sequences are SGHDT and YYEEEE. With 0 bases clipped from V and 4 bases from J, the junction kept 5 bases outside the gene matches. CDR3 length equals 16 residues. In DNA form, the CDR3 reads TGTGCCAGCAGCTTGGCACAGGGGGCGATTTACAATGAGCAGTTCTTC. This gives the protein CASSLAQGAIYNEQFF.

This clone was seen only once. The genes are TRBV11-2 and TRBJ2-1, with 7 nucleotides matching TRBD1. V shed 3 bases and J 6 bases; nucleotides not matched to a gene: 2. Germline CDR1 reads SGHAT; CDR2 reads FQNNGV. The CDR3 is 13 amino acids. This chain's CDR3 is CASSLTGLNEQFF. The CDR3 nucleotides are TGTGCCAGCAGCTTGACAGGGCTCAATGAGCAGTTCTTC.

The V and J genes are TRBV4-1 and TRBJ2-1; weak D call: TRBD1 (6 bases). The germline V and J ends were trimmed by 1 base and 4 bases, with 20 bases remaining between them. CDR3 length: 18 residues. Looked up from germline, CDR1 is MGHRA and CDR2 is YSYEKL. The CDR3 DNA sequence: TGCGCCAGCAGCCAAGGGGAGATTTTCGGACAGAGGTACAATGAGCAGTTCTTC. It encodes CASSQGEIFGQRYNEQFF.

The chain couples TRBV9 to TRBJ2-7, with no clear D. The CDR3 sequence is 13 residues long. V lost 0 bases and J lost 4, with 8 bases in between. Germline CDR1 and CDR2: SGDLS and YYNGEE. CDR3 sequence: CASSVGSPYEQYF. CDR3 sequence (DNA): TGTGCCAGCAGCGTAGGTTCCCCTTACGAGCAGTACTTC.

This clone has only one observation. V gene TRBV7-3 combines with J gene TRBJ2-2, with a weak D call TRBD1 (5 bases). V lost 1 base and J lost 0, with 9 bases in between. Germline V gene lookup returns CDR1 SGHTA and CDR2 FQGTGA. The CDR3 spans 16 residues. CDR3 coding DNA: TGTGCCAGCAGCTTAAGGGTGACAGCGAACACCGGGGAGCTGTTTTTT. Protein product: CASSLRVTANTGELFF.

V is TRBV12-5 and J is TRBJ2-7; D unclear. V was shortened by 5 bases and J by 0 bases, with 14 bases between the two germline ends. This CDR3 comprises 15 residues. Per the germline V gene, CDR1 is LGHNT and CDR2 is FRNRAP. CDR3 sequence reads: CASGPGSLSSYEQYF. CDR3 coding DNA: TGTGCTAGTGGTCCCGGTTCCCTGAGCTCCTACGAGCAGTACTTC.

The chain has TRBV7-9 and TRBJ1-1; D remains ambiguous. V gave up 4 bases and J gave up 2 bases, with 14 bases separating them. This CDR3 is 15 amino acids long. Germline CDR1 and CDR2: SEHNR and FQNEAQ (reference sequence). As DNA, the CDR3 is TGTGCCAGCAGCTGGGGAGTAGGGCCAAACACTGAAGCTTTCTTT. The encoded protein is CASSWGVGPNTEAFF.

This sequence joins TRBV20-1 and TRBJ2-7; 8 bases fit TRBD1. Germline lookup yields CDR1 DFQATT and CDR2 SNEGSKA (reference sequence). The CDR3 runs to 11 residues. V trimming: 7 bases; J trimming: 5 bases; junction bases outside the gene matches: 4. The CDR3 loop is CSGHRGDEQYF. The CDR3 DNA follows: TGCAGTGGCCACAGGGGGGACGAGCAGTACTTC.

This clone has only a few counts. This chain joins TRBV19 and TRBJ2-1; 12 bases line up with TRBD2. Germline V gives CDR1 LNHDA, CDR2 SQIVND (reference sequence). The V gene end was trimmed by 2 bases and the J gene end by 6 bases; junction bases not matched to a gene: 11. This CDR3 has 18 residues. The CDR3: CASSIRPIGLAGLNEQFF. The CDR3 DNA reads as TGTGCCAGTAGTATAAGGCCAATCGGACTAGCGGGACTCAATGAGCAGTTCTTC.

This clone was found a few times. The chain recombines TRBV19 with TRBJ2-1; 9 bases match TRBD2. The CDR3 consists of 16 residues. Germline-derived CDR1 and CDR2 are LNHDA and SQIVND (reference sequence). V shed 9 bases and J 4 bases; nucleotides not matched to a gene: 13. CDR3 in DNA: TGTGCCAGCCGAGGGGCCGGGCGGGAGGGGTACAATGAGCAGTTCTTC. This gives the protein CASRGAGREGYNEQFF.

The V call is TRBV2, the J call TRBJ2-3; D is unresolved. CDR3 length: 16 amino acids. Per germline, CDR1 SNHLY and CDR2 FYNNEI. The ends were cut back, 2 bases at V and 2 bases at J, with 14 bases in the middle. This chain's CDR3 is CASSERAYLDTDTQYF. The CDR3 coding sequence is TGTGCCAGCAGTGAACGCGCCTACCTAGACACAGATACGCAGTATTTT.

The count of this clone is one. The rearrangement links TRBV19 to TRBJ2-1; 9 bases match TRBD2. Looked up from germline, CDR1 is LNHDA and CDR2 is SQIVND (reference sequence). The V segment lost 5 bases and the J segment 8 bases; nucleotides outside the gene matches: 10. CDR3 length: 15 residues. CDR3: CASSPRGLASDEQFF. CDR3 DNA: TGTGCCAGTAGTCCCCGTGGACTAGCGTCGGATGAGCAGTTCTTC. Drawing the rest from reference TRBV19 and TRBJ2-1, the complete variable domain is DGGITQSPKYLFRKEGQNVTLSCEQNLNHDAMYWYRQDPGQGLRLIYYSQIVNDFQKGDIAEGYSVSREKKESFPLTVTSAQKNPTAFYLCASSPRGLASDEQFFGPGTRLTVL.

A word on this clone: The sample holds other DNA sequences that translate to the same CDR3. The chain combines TRBV7-9 with TRBJ1-1; D is undetermined. V was pared by 5 bases and J by 0 bases, with 7 bases between. The CDR3 is 13 residues long. The germline CDR1 and CDR2 sequences are SEHNR and FQNEAQ (reference sequence). The CDR3 DNA reads TGTGCCAGCAGCCGGGAGATGAACACTGAAGCTTTCTTT. Protein sequence: CASSREMNTEAFF.

The chain joins TRBV7-2 to TRBJ1-5; TRBD1 agrees at 10 bases. The germline CDR1 and CDR2 sequences are SGHTA and FQGNSA. CDR3 size: 16 residues. J was trimmed by 2 bases and V by 1 base; bases with no gene match: 2. The CDR3 region has the DNA TGTGCCAGCAGCTTAGGGGACAGGGGTGGCAATCAGCCCCAGCATTTT. It specifies CASSLGDRGGNQPQHF. Full variable domain (remainder filled in from reference TRBV7-2 and TRBJ1-5): GAGVSQSPSNKVTEKGKDVELRCDPISGHTALYWYRQSLGQGLEFLIYFQGNSAPDKSGLPSDRFSAERTGGSVSTLTIQRTQQEDSAVYLCASSLGDRGGNQPQHFGDGTRLSIL.

V is TRBV7-8 and J is TRBJ2-2; no clear D gene. The CDR3 contains 15 residues. The V gene lost 1 base and the J gene lost 2 bases, with 8 bases spanning the gap. Germline V gene data show CDR1 as SGHVS and CDR2 as FQNEAQ. This chain's CDR3 is CASSLGPVNTGELFF. CDR3 DNA sequence: TGTGCCAGCAGCTTAGGGCCAGTTAACACCGGGGAGCTGTTTTTT. The whole variable domain, remainder taken from reference TRBV7-8 and TRBJ2-2, is GAGVSQSPRYKVAKRGQDVALRCDPISGHVSLFWYQQALGQGPEFLTYFQNEAQLDKSGLPSDRFFAERPEGSVSTLKIQRTQQEDSAVYLCASSLGPVNTGELFFGEGSRLTVL.

The chain joins TRBV6-6 to TRBJ1-4; no clear D. The germline gives CDR1 MNHNY, CDR2 SVGAGI (reference sequence). V was trimmed by 6 bases and J by 4 bases, leaving 12 bases between them. The CDR3 runs to 14 residues. The CDR3 coding sequence is TGTGCCAGCAGCCCCGGAGGACTTAATGAAAAACTGTTTTTT. This encodes CASSPGGLNEKLFF.

V is TRBV27 and J is TRBJ2-7; 9 positions match TRBD1. Germline CDR1 is MNHEY and CDR2 is SMNVEV (reference sequence). This CDR3 has 18 residues. J was trimmed by 0 bases and V by 5 bases; bases with no gene match: 14. The CDR3 DNA is TGTGCCAGCAGTGGTCAATACCTCGACAGGGGGTCCTCCTACGAGCAGTACTTC. It codes for CASSGQYLDRGSSYEQYF.

The rearrangement joins TRBV5-4 to TRBJ2-7, with 7 bases fitting TRBD2. The V gene end was trimmed by 0 bases and the J gene end by 2 bases; junction bases not matched to a gene: 5. Germline V gives CDR1 SGHNT, CDR2 YYREEE (reference sequence). This CDR3 has 15 amino acids. This CDR3 is CASSLGSGPPYEQYF. In DNA, the CDR3 is TGTGCCAGCAGCTTGGGTAGCGGGCCACCCTACGAGCAGTACTTC.

The chain couples TRBV5-1 to TRBJ2-7; TRBD2 matches at 11 bases. This CDR3 region has 16 residues. Trimming took 0 bases from V and 2 from J; bases not matched to a gene: 4. Germline values: CDR1 SGHRS, CDR2 YFSETQ. The CDR3 DNA reads as TGCGCCAGCAGCTTGGGGACTAGCGGGTTTCCCTACGAGCAGTACTTC. It encodes CASSLGTSGFPYEQYF.

The chain joins TRBV7-9 to TRBJ2-5; tentative D call: TRBD2 (6 bases). CDR1 and CDR2 (germline): SEHNR, FQNEAQ (reference sequence). The CDR3 totals 16 residues. Trimming took off 3 bases at V and 4 bases at J, with 18 bases between the two ends. The CDR3: CASSLGVRETSETQYF. For the CDR3, the DNA is TGTGCCAGCAGCTTGGGGGTCCGGGAGACCTCAGAGACCCAGTACTTC. The full variable domain, completed using reference TRBV7-9 and TRBJ2-5, is DTGVSQNPRHKITKRGQNVTFRCDPISEHNRLYWYRQTLGQGPEFLTYFQNEAQLEKSRLLSDRFSAERPKGSFSTLEIQRTEQGDSAMYLCASSLGVRETSETQYFGPGTRLLVL.

The rearrangement joins TRBV7-9 to TRBJ2-2; D is undetermined. Trimming left V 4 bases short and J 7 bases short, with 13 bases between. Germline V gene data show CDR1 as SEHNR and CDR2 as FQNEAQ (reference sequence). This CDR3 comprises 14 residues. The CDR3: CASSYRGTGGELFF. CDR3 DNA sequence: TGTGCCAGCAGCTATCGCGGTACCGGCGGGGAGCTGTTTTTT. The full variable domain, rest sourced from reference TRBV7-9 and TRBJ2-2, is DTGVSQNPRHKITKRGQNVTFRCDPISEHNRLYWYRQTLGQGPEFLTYFQNEAQLEKSRLLSDRFSAERPKGSFSTLEIQRTEQGDSAMYLCASSYRGTGGELFFGEGSRLTVL.

The gene calls are TRBV4-2 and TRBJ2-1; TRBD2 might be the D (6 bases). This CDR3 has 17 amino acids. Trimming shortened V by 3 bases and J by 1 base, and 16 bases separated the two germline ends. Germline CDR1 reads LGHNA; CDR2 reads YNFKEQ. CDR3 in amino acids: CASSQAGTSSSYNEQFF. The CDR3 nucleotides read TGTGCCAGCAGCCAGGCGGGGACCTCAAGTTCCTACAATGAGCAGTTCTTC.

The rearrangement joins TRBV9 to TRBJ2-1, with TRBD2 matching over 9 bases. V shed 3 bases and J 9 bases; nucleotides not matched to a gene: 7. The germline CDR1 and CDR2 sequences are SGDLS and YYNGEE. CDR3 length: 14 amino acids. The DNA for the CDR3 is TGTGCCAGCAGCGCCGGGACTAGCTTTGGTGAGCAGTTCTTC. Translation gives CASSAGTSFGEQFF.

This clone was detected only a few times. The rearrangement uses TRBV19 and TRBJ2-1; unclear D gene. The CDR3 loop spans 12 amino acids. V was clipped by 10 bases and J by 8 bases, with 15 bases between them. Germline V lookup: CDR1 LNHDA, CDR2 SQIVND (reference sequence). The CDR3 sequence: CATRPGRHEQFF. The CDR3 DNA sequence: TGTGCCACCCGGCCCGGCAGGCATGAGCAGTTCTTC.